One sample yielded the 16 T cell receptor beta chains listed below, sequenced in a study of CD8 T cells in Susac syndrome. The RNA input was roughly 0.5 to 1 ug, and it was reverse transcribed with random hexamers. From the immunoSEQ multiplex PCR reads, TCRdb called clonotypes with MiXCR, one entry per CDR3 protein. The table records 150,000 to 200,000 distinct CDR3 sequences, nearly 97% of them present only once. Sequenced sample: CD4+ T cells from PBMCs. The receptors come from a human donor with multiple sclerosis.

This rearrangement joins TRBV11-2 to TRBJ1-2; TRBD1 matches 8 bases. The CDR3 covers 13 residues. V trimming: 5 bases; J trimming: 7 bases; junction bases outside the gene matches: 6. Germline loops: CDR1 SGHAT, CDR2 FQNNGV. The CDR3 sequence is CASSVAGGFGYTF. The DNA for the CDR3 is TGTGCCAGCAGCGTCGCAGGGGGCTTTGGCTACACCTTC.

The rearrangement links TRBV24-1 to TRBJ2-3; D is ambiguous. Per the germline V gene, CDR1 is KGHDR and CDR2 is SFDVKD. The CDR3 runs 13 residues. Trimming removed 4 bases at V and 2 bases at J, with 6 bases between. The CDR3 here is CATSDQDTDTQYF. For the CDR3, the DNA is TGTGCCACCAGTGACCAAGACACAGATACGCAGTATTTT.

DNA for the CDR3: TGCAGTGCTAGCACCGCTCGTGTATTTACCTACAATGAGCAGTTCTTC. Its protein product is CSASTARVFTYNEQFF. V is TRBV20-1 and J is TRBJ2-1; no definite D call. The V gene's germline CDR1 is DFQATT and CDR2 SNEGSKA (reference sequence). V lost 3 bases and J lost 2, with 17 bases in between. This CDR3 is built from 16 residues.

The CDR3 is CSARGTVYQETQYF. In nucleotides, the CDR3 is TGCAGTGCTAGAGGGACTGTTTACCAAGAGACCCAGTACTTC. The gene calls are TRBV20-1 and TRBJ2-5; D may be TRBD2 (5 bases). The germline gives CDR1 DFQATT, CDR2 SNEGSKA (reference sequence). The CDR3 runs 14 residues. Trimming shortened V by 1 base and J by 0 bases, and 9 bases separated the two germline ends.

V is TRBV12-3 or TRBV12-4 and J is TRBJ1-5, with D unclear. The CDR3 extends over 18 amino acids. The ends were cut back, 1 base at V and 0 bases at J, with 16 bases in the middle. For the CDR3, the DNA is TGTGCCAGCAGTTTAGGGGTAGCGGGAGACTATAGCAATCAGCCCCAGCATTTT. Translation gives CASSLGVAGDYSNQPQHF.

This sequence joins TRBV27 and TRBJ1-2; D not certain. The CDR3 covers 13 residues. Germline loops: CDR1 MNHEY, CDR2 SMNVEV (reference sequence). Trimming removed 3 bases from V and 4 bases from J, with 9 bases in between. Here the CDR3 DNA reads TGTGCCAGCAGTTTGCGGGGAGGCTATGGCTACACCTTC. Protein: CASSLRGGYGYTF.

Here the CDR3 reads CSPGTSGIQETQYF. The CDR3, as DNA: TGCAGCCCTGGGACTAGCGGGATTCAAGAGACCCAGTACTTC. This chain links TRBV20-1 with TRBJ2-5; TRBD2 matches at 13 bases. The CDR3 has 14 amino acids. The germline gives CDR1 DFQATT, CDR2 SNEGSKA (reference sequence).

The CDR3: CASSIELRKRGTTDEQYF. The CDR3, as DNA: TGTGCCAGCAGCATAGAACTAAGGAAACGGGGGACAACGGACGAGCAGTACTTC. This rearrangement joins TRBV7-9 to TRBJ2-7, with D perhaps given as TRBD1 or TRBD2 (6 bases each). Germline lookup yields CDR1 SEHNR and CDR2 FQNEAQ (reference sequence). The CDR3 runs 18 residues. V was cut by 5 bases and J by 5 bases, with 28 bases left in between.

The chain carries TRBV3-1 and TRBJ2-1; 8 bases align to TRBD2. Trimming removed 10 bases from V and 5 bases from J; junction bases left unmatched: 10. CDR1 and CDR2 from the germline V gene are LGHDT and YNNKEL (reference sequence). This CDR3 spans 14 amino acids. The chain's CDR3 is CATRGGTINNEQFF. The CDR3 bases are TGTGCCACACGGGGGGGTACCATTAACAATGAGCAGTTCTTC.

The V call is TRBV7-2, the J call TRBJ1-6, with D possibly matching TRBD1 (5 bases). V was pared by 7 bases and J by 7 bases, with 11 bases between. CDR3 length: 13 residues. Germline loops: CDR1 SGHTA, CDR2 FQGNSA. The CDR3 DNA sequence: TGTGCCAGCAAGAACGGGACGAATTCACCCCTCCACTTT. Protein sequence: CASKNGTNSPLHF. Supplemented by reference TRBV7-2 and TRBJ1-6, the full variable domain reads GAGVSQSPSNKVTEKGKDVELRCDPISGHTALYWYRQSLGQGLEFLIYFQGNSAPDKSGLPSDRFSAERTGGSVSTLTIQRTQQEDSAVYLCASKNGTNSPLHFGNGTRLTVT.

This chain uses TRBV4-3 with TRBJ2-1, with TRBD1 identical over 9 bases. The V gene end was trimmed by 4 bases and the J gene end by 7 bases; junction bases not matched to a gene: 2. Germline V CDR1 and CDR2: LGHNA, YSLEER. The CDR3 contains 13 residues. As DNA, the CDR3 is TGCGCCAGCAGCCTCGGACAGGGGAATGAGCAGTTCTTC. Amino acid sequence: CASSLGQGNEQFF.

The CDR3 DNA reads as TGTGCCAGCAGAAGGCCTGACACTGAAGCTTTCTTT. It specifies CASRRPDTEAFF. The chain couples TRBV27 to TRBJ1-1, with unresolved D. The CDR3 totals 12 residues. V lost 6 bases and J 3 bases, leaving 8 bases between the germline ends. Germline CDR1 MNHEY, CDR2 SMNVEV (reference sequence).

This chain joins TRBV20-1 and TRBJ2-1, with 7 bases matching TRBD1. CDR3 length: 14 amino acids. Germline V gene sequence: CDR1 DFQATT, CDR2 SNEGSKA (reference sequence). J gave up 10 bases and V 5 bases, and 14 bases lay outside the gene matches. The CDR3 DNA reads as TGCAGTGCTTCTACCGCACAGGGGATAGGGGAGCAGTTCTTC. Its translation: CSASTAQGIGEQFF.

This clonotype was counted once. V gene TRBV29-1 combines with J gene TRBJ2-1; D is uncertain. The CDR3 runs 12 residues. V shed 4 bases and J shed 4 bases, with 8 bases lying between them. Germline-derived CDR1 and CDR2 are SQVTM and ANQGSEA. The CDR3 sequence: CSVGLRYNEQFF. The CDR3, as DNA: TGCAGCGTTGGTCTCAGATACAATGAGCAGTTCTTC.

The rearrangement links TRBV7-8 to TRBJ1-6; D not resolved. Trimming pared 3 bases from V and 5 bases from J, leaving 11 bases between. The CDR3 extends over 15 amino acids. The germline V gene encodes CDR1 SGHVS and CDR2 FQNEAQ. In DNA form, the CDR3 reads TGTGCCAGCAGCTTCGCGGGAACGGATAATTCACCCCTCCACTTT. Translated, it gives CASSFAGTDNSPLHF.

This rearrangement joins TRBV6-5 to TRBJ1-2; the D is unclear. Germline-derived CDR1 and CDR2 are MNHEY and SVGAGI. Trimming left V 0 bases short and J 6 bases short, with 14 bases between. The CDR3 totals 15 residues. DNA of the CDR3: TGTGCCAGCAGTTACTCTGACGGATTACCAGATGGCTACACCTTC. It specifies CASSYSDGLPDGYTF.